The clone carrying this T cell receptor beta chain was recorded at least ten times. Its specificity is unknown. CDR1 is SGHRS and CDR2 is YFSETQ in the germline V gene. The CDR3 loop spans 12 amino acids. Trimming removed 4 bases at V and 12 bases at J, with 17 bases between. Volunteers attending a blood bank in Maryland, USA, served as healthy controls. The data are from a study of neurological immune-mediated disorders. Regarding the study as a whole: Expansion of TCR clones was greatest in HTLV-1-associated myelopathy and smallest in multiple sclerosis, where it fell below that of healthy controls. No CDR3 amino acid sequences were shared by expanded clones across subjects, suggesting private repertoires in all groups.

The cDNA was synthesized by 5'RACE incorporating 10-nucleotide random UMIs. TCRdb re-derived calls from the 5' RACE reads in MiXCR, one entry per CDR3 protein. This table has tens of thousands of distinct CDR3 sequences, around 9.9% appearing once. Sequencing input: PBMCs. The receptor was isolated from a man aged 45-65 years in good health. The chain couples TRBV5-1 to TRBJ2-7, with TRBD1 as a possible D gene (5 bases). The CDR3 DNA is TGCGCCAGCAGCCGAATTGGCCAGGGATGGTACTTC. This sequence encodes CASSRIGQGWYF.